The clone carrying this T cell receptor (beta chain) was counted once. These data are taken from a study of blood T cell repertoires in COVID-19. Study as a whole: Either two negative PCRs, clearance, or symptom resolution qualified Cohort 3 donors as recovered. The study drew acute and convalescent COVID-19 samples from the United States, Italy and Spain.

Categorization into cohorts depended on clinical history that participants reported. Methods used by the authors: Estimation of nucleated cell counts relied on the amplification of reference gene primers. Method: immunoSEQ multiplex PCR; TCRdb's copy keeps in-frame clones and lacks some. The V and J calls and the clone size are those of that table, but D and trimming were determined from the DNA. This table has 200,000 or so clones, around 87% appearing once. J was trimmed by 7 bases and V by 8 bases; bases with no gene match: 12. In germline, CDR1 is LNHDA, CDR2 SQIVND (reference sequence). The CDR3 totals 15 residues.

The receptor was derived from a man aged 30 to 39 in a cohort exposed to, infected with or recovered from COVID-19 (not recorded which). Sequences were obtained from PBMCs or T cells enriched from blood (not recorded which). The chain joins TRBV19 to TRBJ2-1; 9 bases are shared with TRBD2. CDR3 coding DNA: TGTGCCAGTGATGCGGGAGGGTGGGGGAGGAATGAGCAGTTCTTC. As protein: CASDAGGWGRNEQFF.